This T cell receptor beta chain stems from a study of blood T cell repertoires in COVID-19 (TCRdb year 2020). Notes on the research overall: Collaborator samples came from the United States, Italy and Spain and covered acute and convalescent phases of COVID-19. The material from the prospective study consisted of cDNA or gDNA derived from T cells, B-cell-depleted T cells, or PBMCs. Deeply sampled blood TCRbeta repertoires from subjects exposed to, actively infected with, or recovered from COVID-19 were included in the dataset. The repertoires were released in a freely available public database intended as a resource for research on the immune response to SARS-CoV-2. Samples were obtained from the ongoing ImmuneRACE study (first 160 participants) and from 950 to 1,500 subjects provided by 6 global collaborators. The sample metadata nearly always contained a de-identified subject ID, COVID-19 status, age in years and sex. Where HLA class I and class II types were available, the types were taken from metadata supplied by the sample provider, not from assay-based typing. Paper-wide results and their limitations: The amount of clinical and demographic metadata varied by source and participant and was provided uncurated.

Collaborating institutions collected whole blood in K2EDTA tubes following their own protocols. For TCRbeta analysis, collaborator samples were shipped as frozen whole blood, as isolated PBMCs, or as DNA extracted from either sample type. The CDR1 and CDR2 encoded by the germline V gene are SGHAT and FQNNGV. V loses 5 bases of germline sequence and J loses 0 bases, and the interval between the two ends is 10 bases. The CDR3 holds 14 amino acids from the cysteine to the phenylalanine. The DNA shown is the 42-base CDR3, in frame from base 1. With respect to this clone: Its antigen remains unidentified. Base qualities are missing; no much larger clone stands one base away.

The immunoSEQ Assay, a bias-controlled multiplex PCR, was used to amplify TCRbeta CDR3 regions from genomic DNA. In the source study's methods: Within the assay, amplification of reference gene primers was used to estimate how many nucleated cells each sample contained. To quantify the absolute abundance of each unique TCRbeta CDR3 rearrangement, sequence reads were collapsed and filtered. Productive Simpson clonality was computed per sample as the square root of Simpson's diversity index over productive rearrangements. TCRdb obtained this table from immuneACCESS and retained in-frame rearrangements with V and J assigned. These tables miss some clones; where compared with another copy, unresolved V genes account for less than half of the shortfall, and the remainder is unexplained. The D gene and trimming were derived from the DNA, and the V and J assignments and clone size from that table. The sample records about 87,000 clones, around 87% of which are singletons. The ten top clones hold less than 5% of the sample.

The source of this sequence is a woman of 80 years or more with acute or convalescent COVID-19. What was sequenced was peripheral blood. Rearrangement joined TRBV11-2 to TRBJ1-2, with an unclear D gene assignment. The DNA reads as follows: TGTGCCAGCAGCCCTTGGCAGGCTAACTATGGCTACACCTTC. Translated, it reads CASSPWQANYGYTF.